The source of this T cell receptor (beta chain) is a study of somatic mutations in cytotoxic T cells in rheumatoid arthritis (dated by TCRdb to about 2017). In terms of the full investigation: Sorted V beta1+ cells also underwent TCRB sequencing, and some V beta antibody-stained T-cell populations were flow-sorted at nearly 100% purity on a FACSAria II or Sony SH800. The study asked whether expanded CD8+ T-cell clones in newly diagnosed, untreated rheumatoid arthritis carry somatic mutations, and used TCRB deep sequencing to characterize clonality. TCRB deep sequencing covered approximately 69 patients with rheumatoid arthritis along with approximately 20 healthy controls. Patient and control groups had essentially identical median ages. Overall study results and their limits: The largest CD8+ clone made up more than 20% of CD8+ cells in about an eighth of the 65 patients, and blood and synovial fluid shared several identical CD8+ TCRB sequences. CD8+ clonality increased with age in patients (Spearman r of about 0.45) but not in healthy controls. CD8+ T-cell clonality in rheumatoid arthritis patients was not significantly different from that in age-matched healthy controls. The antigen targets of the expanded CD8+ clones were unknown, and absence from virus-specific databases did not rule out viral specificity. No adjustment for multiple comparisons was made for the slight TRBV07 underrepresentation in patients.

The immunoSEQ assay was applied to genomic DNA for TCRB CDR3 sequencing. In the source study's methods: Analyses were restricted to productive TCRB rearrangements. Defining a clone by its unique TCRB CDR3 sequence, the study calculated clonality as a productive clonality index derived from Shannon entropy. Repertoire overlap for a pair of samples was computed from each clone's template counts relative to total templates per sample. V-gene usage measured by flow cytometry correlated with TCRB sequencing V-gene usage, with a Spearman r of roughly 0.64. TCRdb took over this immuneACCESS table, retaining in-frame rearrangements with V and J assigned. Such tables are incomplete; in checked studies, under half of the missing clones stem from an unresolved V gene, and the remainder is unexplained. Clone size and the V and J calls come from that table; the DNA yielded D and trimming. For this sample the table gives some 27,000 clones, of which roughly 69% were detected only once. The ten biggest clones cover approximately 9.3% of the sample.

Regarding this clone: No cognate antigen has been identified for it. Per-nucleotide qualities are absent, and no much larger clonotype sits a single base away.

The approximately 21 healthy controls were blood donors whose buffy coats were used; they had a median age of around 56 years (range roughly 21-75), and 45% to 55% were female. Positive magnetic bead selection on an AutoMACS was used to isolate CD4+ and CD8+ cells, with flow cytometry used to check purity. Isolation of peripheral blood mononuclear cells was done through Ficoll-Paque PLUS density gradient separation. DNA was extracted from CD4-enriched, CD8-enriched or PBMC samples with Nucleospin Tissue or Tissue XS kits and quantified with a Qubit 2.0 fluorometer. CDR1 and CDR2 were assigned from the germline V gene as MDHEN and SYDVKM. Trimming takes 2 bases off V and 3 bases off J; junction bases not matched to a gene: 10. The CDR3 spans 17 residues, from the cysteine through the phenylalanine. Of all the DNA, just the CDR3 is kept, 51 bases in frame from base 1.

Sequencing used CD8+ T cells sorted from blood. Recombination connected TRBV28 to TRBJ2-7, with 10 bases matching TRBD2. The TCR originated in a woman younger than 30 in good health. The nucleotide sequence reads as follows: TGTGCCAGCAGTTTACCCCCTAGCGGGAGCTCCAACTACGAGCAGTACTTC. Its coded protein is CASSLPPSGSSNYEQYF.